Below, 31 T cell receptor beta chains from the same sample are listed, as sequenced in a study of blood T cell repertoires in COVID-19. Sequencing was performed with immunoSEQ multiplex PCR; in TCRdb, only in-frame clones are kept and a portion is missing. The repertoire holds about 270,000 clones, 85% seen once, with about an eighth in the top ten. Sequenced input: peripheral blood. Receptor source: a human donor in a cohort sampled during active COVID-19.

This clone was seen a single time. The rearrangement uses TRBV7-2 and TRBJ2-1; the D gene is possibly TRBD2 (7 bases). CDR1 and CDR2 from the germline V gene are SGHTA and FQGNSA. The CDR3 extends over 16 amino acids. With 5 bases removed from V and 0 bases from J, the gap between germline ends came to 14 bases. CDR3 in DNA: TGTGCCAGCAGCCGCGGGGGACACCGCTCCTACAATGAGCAGTTCTTC. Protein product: CASSRGGHRSYNEQFF.

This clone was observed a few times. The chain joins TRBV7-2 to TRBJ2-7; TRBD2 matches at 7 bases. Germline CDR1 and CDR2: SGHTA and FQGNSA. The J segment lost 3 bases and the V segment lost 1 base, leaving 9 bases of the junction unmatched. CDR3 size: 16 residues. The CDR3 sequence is CASSLGSSLAVYEQYF. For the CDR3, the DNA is TGTGCCAGCAGCTTAGGGTCTTCGCTAGCGGTCTACGAGCAGTACTTC.

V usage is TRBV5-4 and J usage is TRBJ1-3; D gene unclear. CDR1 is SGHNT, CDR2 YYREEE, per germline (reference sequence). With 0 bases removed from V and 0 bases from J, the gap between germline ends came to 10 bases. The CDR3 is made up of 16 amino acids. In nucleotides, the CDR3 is TGTGCCAGCAGCTTGGGAGGGTCGCACTCTGGAAACACCATATATTTT. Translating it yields CASSLGGSHSGNTIYF.

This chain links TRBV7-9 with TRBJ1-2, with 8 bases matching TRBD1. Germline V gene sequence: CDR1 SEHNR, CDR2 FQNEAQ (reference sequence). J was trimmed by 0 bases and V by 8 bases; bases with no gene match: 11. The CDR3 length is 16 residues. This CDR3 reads CASGGQGFSANYGYTF. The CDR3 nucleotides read TGTGCCAGCGGAGGACAGGGATTTTCAGCTAACTATGGCTACACCTTC.

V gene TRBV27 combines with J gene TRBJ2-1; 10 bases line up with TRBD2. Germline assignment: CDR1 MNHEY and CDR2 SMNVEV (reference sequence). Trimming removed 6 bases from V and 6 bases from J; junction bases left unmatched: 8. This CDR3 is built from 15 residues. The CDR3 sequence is CASRLLAGVGNEQFF. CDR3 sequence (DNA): TGTGCCAGCAGACTTCTAGCGGGAGTAGGCAATGAGCAGTTCTTC.

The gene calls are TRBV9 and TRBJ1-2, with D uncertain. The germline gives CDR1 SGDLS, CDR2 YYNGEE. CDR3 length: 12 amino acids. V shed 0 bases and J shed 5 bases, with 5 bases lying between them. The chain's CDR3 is CASSVDMYGYTF. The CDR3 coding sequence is TGTGCCAGCAGCGTAGATATGTATGGCTACACCTTC. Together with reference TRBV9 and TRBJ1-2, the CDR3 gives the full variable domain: DSGVTQTPKHLITATGQRVTLRCSPRSGDLSVYWYQQSLDQGLQFLIQYYNGEERAKGNILERFSAQQFPDLHSELNLSSLELGDSALYFCASSVDMYGYTFGSGTRLTVV.

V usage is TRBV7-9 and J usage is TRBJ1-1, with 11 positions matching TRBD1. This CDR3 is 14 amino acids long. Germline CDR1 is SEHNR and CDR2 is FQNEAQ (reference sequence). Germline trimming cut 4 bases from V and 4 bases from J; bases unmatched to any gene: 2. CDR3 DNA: TGTGCCAGCAGCTGGGGACAGGGGGGCACTGAAGCTTTCTTT. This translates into CASSWGQGGTEAFF.

CDR3 amino acids: CASSLGGEGTDTQYF. The CDR3 DNA reads TGTGCCAGCAGTTTGGGGGGAGAGGGCACAGATACGCAGTATTTT. This chain connects TRBV27 to TRBJ2-3; a weak D match, TRBD2 (6 bases). Germline V CDR1 and CDR2: MNHEY, SMNVEV (reference sequence). V gave up 3 bases and J gave up 1 base, with 11 bases separating them. The CDR3 totals 15 residues.

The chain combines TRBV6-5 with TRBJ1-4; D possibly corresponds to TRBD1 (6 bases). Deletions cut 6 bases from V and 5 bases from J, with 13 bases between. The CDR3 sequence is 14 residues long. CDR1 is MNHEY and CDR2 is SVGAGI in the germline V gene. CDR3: CASRAGTQNEKLFF. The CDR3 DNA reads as TGTGCCAGCAGGGCCGGGACACAAAATGAAAAACTGTTTTTT.

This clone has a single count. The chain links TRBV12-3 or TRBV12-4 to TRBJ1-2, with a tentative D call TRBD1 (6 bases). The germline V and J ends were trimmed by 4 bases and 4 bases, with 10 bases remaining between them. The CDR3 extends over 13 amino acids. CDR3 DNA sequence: TGTGCCAGCAGTTCGCGGGGGGCCTATGGCTACACCTTC. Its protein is CASSSRGAYGYTF.

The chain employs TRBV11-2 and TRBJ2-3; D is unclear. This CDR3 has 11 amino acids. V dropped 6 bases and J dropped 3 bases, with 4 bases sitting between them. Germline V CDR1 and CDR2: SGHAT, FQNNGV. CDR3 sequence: CASSPTDTQYF. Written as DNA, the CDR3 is TGTGCCAGCAGTCCAACAGATACGCAGTATTTT.

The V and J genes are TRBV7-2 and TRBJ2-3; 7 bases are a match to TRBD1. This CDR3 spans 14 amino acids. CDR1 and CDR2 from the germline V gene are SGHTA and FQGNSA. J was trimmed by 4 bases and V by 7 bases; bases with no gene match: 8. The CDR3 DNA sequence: TGTGCCAGCAACCACGGGACAGTGGCAGATACGCAGTATTTT. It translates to CASNHGTVADTQYF.

The CDR3 bases are TGTGCCAGCAGTTTCCACATCCAGGGCACCGGGGAGCTGTTTTTT. Protein: CASSFHIQGTGELFF. The chain has TRBV28 and TRBJ2-2; D might be TRBD1 (5 bases). The germline gives CDR1 MDHEN, CDR2 SYDVKM. V was pared by 3 bases and J by 4 bases, with 12 bases between. This CDR3 has 15 amino acids. The full variable domain, completed using reference TRBV28 and TRBJ2-2, is DVKVTQSSRYLVKRTGEKVFLECVQDMDHENMFWYRQDPGLGLRLIYFSYDVKMKEKGDIPEGYSVSREKKERFSLILESASTNQTSMYLCASSFHIQGTGELFFGEGSRLTVL.

The CDR3 loop is CASSSRRDRDSPLHF. CDR3 nucleotide sequence: TGTGCCAGCAGCTCACGCCGGGACAGAGATTCACCCCTCCACTTT. The rearrangement uses TRBV5-4 and TRBJ1-6; 7 bases are shared with TRBD1. The CDR3 loop spans 15 amino acids. From germline, CDR1 is SGHNT and CDR2 YYREEE (reference sequence). The trim removed 3 bases at V and 8 bases at J, leaving 8 bases unmatched.

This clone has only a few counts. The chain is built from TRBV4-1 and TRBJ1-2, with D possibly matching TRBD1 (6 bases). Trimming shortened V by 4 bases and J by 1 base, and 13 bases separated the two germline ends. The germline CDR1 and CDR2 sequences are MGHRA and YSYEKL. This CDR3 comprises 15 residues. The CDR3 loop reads CASSRVGALNYGYTF. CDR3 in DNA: TGCGCCAGCAGCCGCGTGGGGGCCCTTAACTATGGCTACACCTTC.

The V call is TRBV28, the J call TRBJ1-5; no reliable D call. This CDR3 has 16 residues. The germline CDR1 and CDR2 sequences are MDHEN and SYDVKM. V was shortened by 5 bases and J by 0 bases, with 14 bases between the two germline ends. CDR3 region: CASSLMGGYSNQPQHF. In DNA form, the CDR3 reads TGTGCCAGCAGTCTGATGGGAGGATATAGCAATCAGCCCCAGCATTTT.

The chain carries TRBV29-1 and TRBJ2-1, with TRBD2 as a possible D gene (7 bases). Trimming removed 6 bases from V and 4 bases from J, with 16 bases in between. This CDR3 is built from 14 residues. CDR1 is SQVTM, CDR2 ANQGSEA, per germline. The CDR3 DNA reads TGCAGCGTCCGCGAGGGGGGACTATACAATGAGCAGTTCTTC. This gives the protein CSVREGGLYNEQFF.

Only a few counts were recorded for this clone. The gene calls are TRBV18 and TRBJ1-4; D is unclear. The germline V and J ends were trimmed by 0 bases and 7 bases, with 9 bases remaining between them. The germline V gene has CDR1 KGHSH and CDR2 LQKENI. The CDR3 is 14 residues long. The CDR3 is CASSPPETVEKLFF. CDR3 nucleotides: TGTGCCAGCTCACCACCGGAAACAGTTGAAAAACTGTTTTTT.

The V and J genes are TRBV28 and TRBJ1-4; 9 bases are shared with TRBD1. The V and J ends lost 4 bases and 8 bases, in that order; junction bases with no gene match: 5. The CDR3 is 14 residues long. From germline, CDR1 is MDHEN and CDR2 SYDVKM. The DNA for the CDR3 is TGTGCCAGCAGTTCCGGGACAGGGAGGGAAAAACTGTTTTTT. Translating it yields CASSSGTGREKLFF.

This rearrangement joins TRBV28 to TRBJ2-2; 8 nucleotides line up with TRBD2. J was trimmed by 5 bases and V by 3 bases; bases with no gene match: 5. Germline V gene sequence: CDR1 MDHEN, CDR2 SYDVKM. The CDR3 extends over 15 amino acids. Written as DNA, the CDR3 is TGTGCCAGCAGTTTCGTGTCTAGCGGGACCGGGGAGCTGTTTTTT. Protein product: CASSFVSSGTGELFF.

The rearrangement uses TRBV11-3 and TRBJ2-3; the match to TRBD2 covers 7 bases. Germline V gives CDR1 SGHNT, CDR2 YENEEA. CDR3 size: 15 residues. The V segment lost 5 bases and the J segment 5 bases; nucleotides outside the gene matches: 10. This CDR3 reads CASSPGAGEEDTQYF. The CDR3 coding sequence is TGTGCCAGCAGCCCCGGGGCGGGAGAGGAAGATACGCAGTATTTT.

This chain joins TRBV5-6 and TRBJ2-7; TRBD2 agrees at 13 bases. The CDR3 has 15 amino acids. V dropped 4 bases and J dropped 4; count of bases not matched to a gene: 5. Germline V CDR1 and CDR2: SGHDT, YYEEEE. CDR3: CASSTPGLAGYEQYF. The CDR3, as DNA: TGTGCCAGCAGCACACCGGGACTAGCGGGGTACGAGCAGTACTTC.

CDR3 coding DNA: TGCAGTGCTAGCCTAGTTGAGCAGTTCTTC. The encoded protein is CSASLVEQFF. The rearrangement links TRBV20-1 to TRBJ2-1; D is ambiguous. Deletions cut 3 bases from V and 9 bases from J, with 6 bases between. The CDR3 contains 10 residues. Per the germline V gene, CDR1 is DFQATT and CDR2 is SNEGSKA (reference sequence).

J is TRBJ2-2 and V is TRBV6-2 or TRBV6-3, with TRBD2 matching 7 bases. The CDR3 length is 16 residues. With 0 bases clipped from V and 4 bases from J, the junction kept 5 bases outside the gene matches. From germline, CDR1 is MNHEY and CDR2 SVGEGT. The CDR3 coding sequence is TGTGCCAGCAGTTACTCGCGGGGGATAAGCACCGGGGAGCTGTTTTTT. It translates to CASSYSRGISTGELFF.

The CDR3 region is CASSPRELVETQYF. CDR3 DNA: TGTGCCAGCTCACCACGGGAGCTGGTGGAGACCCAGTACTTC. The chain is built from TRBV18 and TRBJ2-5; perhaps TRBD2 as D (5 bases). V was trimmed by 1 base and J by 5 bases, leaving 11 bases between them. The CDR3 is 14 amino acids. Germline lookup yields CDR1 KGHSH and CDR2 LQKENI.

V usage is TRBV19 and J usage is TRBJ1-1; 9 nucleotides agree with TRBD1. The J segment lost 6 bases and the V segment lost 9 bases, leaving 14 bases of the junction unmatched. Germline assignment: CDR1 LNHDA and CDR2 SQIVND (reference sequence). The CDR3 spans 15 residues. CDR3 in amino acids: CASTKTGQGISEAFF. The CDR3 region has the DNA TGTGCCAGCACTAAGACGGGACAGGGTATTTCTGAAGCTTTCTTT.

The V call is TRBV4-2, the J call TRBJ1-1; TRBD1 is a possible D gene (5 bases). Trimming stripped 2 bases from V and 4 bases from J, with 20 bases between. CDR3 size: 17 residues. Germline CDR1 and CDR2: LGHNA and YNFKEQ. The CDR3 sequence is CASSQPTGESTSTEAFF. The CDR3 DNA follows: TGTGCCAGCAGCCAACCCACAGGAGAGTCGACTAGCACTGAAGCTTTCTTT.

The CDR3 loop is CASSPRTQGYYGYTF. CDR3 in DNA: TGTGCCAGCAGTCCCAGGACGCAGGGTTACTATGGCTACACCTTC. J is TRBJ1-2 and V is TRBV2, with a possible D match to TRBD1 (5 bases). This CDR3 spans 15 amino acids. The ends were cut back, 5 bases at V and 3 bases at J, with 16 bases in the middle. Germline CDR1 SNHLY, CDR2 FYNNEI.

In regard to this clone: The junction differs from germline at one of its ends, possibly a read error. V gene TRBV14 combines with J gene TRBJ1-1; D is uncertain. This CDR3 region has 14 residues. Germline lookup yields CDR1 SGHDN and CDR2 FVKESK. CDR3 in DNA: TGTGCCAGCAGCCAAGAATACGGGAACTCTGAAGCTTTCTTT. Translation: CASSQEYGNSEAFF.

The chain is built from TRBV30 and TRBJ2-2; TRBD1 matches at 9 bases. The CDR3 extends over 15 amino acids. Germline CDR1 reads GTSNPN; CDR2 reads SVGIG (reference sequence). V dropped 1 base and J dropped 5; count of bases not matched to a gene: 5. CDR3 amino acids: CAWSAGTGQTGELFF. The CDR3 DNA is TGTGCCTGGAGTGCCGGGACAGGGCAAACCGGGGAGCTGTTTTTT.

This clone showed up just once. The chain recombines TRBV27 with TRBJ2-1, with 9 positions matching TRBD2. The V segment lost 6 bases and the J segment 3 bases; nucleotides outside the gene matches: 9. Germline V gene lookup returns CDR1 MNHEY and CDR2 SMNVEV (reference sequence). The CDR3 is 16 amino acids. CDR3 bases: TGTGCCAGCAGGACCGAAGCGGGAGGCCGCTACAATGAGCAGTTCTTC. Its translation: CASRTEAGGRYNEQFF.